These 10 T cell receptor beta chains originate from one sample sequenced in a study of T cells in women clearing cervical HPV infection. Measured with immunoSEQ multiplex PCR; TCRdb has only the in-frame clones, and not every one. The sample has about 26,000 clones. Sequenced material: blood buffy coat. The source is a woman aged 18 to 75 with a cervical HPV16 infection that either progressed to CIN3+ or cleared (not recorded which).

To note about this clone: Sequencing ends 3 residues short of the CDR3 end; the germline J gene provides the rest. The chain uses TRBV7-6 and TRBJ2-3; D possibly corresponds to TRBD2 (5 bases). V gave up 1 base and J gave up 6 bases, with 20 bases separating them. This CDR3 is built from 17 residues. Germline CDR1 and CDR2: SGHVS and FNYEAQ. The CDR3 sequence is CASSLGFERLQGDTQYF. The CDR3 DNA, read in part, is TGTGCCAGCAGCTTAGGTTTTGAGCGGCTACAAGGGGATACG. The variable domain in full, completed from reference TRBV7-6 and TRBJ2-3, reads GAGVSQSPRYKVTKRGQDVALRCDPISGHVSLYWYRQALGQGPEFLTYFNYEAQQDKSGLPNDRFSAERPEGSISTLTIQRTEQRDSAMYRCASSLGFERLQGDTQYFGPGTRLTVL.

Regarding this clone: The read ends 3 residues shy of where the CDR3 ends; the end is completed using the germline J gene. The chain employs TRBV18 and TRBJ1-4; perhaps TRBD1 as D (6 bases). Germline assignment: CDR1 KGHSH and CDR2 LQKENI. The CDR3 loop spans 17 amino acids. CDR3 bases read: TGTGCCAGCTCACCTATAGACAGAGCAGCAGGGGCCAACGTA. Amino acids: CASSPIDRAAGANV. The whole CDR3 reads CASSPIDRAAGANVLFF. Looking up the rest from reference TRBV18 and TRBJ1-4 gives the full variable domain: NAGVMQNPRHLVRRRGQEARLRCSPMKGHSHVYWYRQLPEEGLKFMVYLQKENIIDESGMPKERFSAEFPKEGPSILRIQQVVRGDSAAYFCASSPIDRAAGANVLFFGSGTQLSVL.

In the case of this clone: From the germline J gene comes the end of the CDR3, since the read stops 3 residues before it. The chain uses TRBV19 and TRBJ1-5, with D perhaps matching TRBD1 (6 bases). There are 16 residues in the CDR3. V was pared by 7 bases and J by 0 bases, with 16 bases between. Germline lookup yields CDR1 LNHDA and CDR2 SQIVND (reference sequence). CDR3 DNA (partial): TGTGCCAGTACTCCGGACAGCTTCTATAGCAATCAGCCC. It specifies CASTPDSFYSNQP. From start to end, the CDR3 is CASTPDSFYSNQPQHF.

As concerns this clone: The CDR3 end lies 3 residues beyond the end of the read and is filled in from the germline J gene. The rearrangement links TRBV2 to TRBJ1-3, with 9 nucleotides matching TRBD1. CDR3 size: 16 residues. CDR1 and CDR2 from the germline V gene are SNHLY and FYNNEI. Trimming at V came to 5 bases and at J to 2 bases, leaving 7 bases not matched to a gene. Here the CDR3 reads CASSQPTGGPGNTIYF. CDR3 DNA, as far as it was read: TGTGCCAGCAGTCAACCGACAGGGGGACCTGGAAACACC. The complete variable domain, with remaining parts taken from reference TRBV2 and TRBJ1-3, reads EPEVTQTPSHQVTQMGQEVILRCVPISNHLYFYWYRQILGQKVEFLVSFYNNEISEKSEIFDDQFSVERPDGSNFTLKIRSTKLEDSAMYFCASSQPTGGPGNTIYFGEGSWLTVV.

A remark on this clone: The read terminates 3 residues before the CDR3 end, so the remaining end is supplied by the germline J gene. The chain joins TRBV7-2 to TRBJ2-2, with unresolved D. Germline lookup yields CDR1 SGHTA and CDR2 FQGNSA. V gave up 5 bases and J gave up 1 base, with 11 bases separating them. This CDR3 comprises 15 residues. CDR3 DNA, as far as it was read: TGTGCCAGCAGCCTTTCCCTGCGGAACACCGGGGAG. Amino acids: CASSLSLRNTGE. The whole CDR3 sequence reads CASSLSLRNTGELFF.

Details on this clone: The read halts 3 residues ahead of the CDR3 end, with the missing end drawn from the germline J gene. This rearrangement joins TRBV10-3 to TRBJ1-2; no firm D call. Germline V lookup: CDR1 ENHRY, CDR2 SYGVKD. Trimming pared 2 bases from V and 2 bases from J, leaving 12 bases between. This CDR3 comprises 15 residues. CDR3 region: CAISERLPGNYGYTF. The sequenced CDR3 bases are TGTGCCATCAGTGAGCGGCTACCCGGGAACTATGGC.

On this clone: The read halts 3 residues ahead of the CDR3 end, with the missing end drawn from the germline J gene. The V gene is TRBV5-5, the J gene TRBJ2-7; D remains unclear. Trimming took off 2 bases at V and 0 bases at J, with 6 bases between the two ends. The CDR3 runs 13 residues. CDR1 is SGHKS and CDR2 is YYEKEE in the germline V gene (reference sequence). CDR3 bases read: TGTGCCAGCAGCTTATCTATCTCCTACGAG. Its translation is CASSLSISYE. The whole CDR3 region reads CASSLSISYEQYF.

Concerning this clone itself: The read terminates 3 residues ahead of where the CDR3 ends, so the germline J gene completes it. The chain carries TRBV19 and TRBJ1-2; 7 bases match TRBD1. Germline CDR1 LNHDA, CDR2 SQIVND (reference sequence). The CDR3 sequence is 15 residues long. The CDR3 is CASSILTGTPRDYTF. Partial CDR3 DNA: TGTGCCAGTAGTATACTGACAGGGACTCCGCGAGAC.

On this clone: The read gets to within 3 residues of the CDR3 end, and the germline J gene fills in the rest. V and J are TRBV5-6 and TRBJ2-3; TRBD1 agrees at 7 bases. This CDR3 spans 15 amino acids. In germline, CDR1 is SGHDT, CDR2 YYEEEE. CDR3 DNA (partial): TGTGCCAGCAGCCCCCGGGACAGAAGAAATCAGCCG. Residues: CASSPRDRRNQP. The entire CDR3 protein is CASSPRDRRNQPQYF.

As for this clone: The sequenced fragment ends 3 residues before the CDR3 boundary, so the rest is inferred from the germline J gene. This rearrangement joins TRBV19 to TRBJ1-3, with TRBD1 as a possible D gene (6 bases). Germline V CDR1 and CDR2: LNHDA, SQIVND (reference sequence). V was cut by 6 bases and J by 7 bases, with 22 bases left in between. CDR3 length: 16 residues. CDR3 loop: CASSLPDSRTMNTIYF. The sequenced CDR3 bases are TGTGCCAGTAGCCTACCGGACAGCAGAACTATGAACACC.